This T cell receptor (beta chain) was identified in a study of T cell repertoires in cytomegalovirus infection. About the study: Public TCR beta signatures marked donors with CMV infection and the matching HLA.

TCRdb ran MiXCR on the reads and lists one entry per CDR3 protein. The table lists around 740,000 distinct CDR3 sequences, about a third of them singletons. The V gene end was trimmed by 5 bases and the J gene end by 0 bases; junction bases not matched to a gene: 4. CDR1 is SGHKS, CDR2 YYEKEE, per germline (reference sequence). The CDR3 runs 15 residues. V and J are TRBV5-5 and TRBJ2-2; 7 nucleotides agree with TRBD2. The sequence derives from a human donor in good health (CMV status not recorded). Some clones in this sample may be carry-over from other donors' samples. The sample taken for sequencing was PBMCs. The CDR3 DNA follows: TGTGCCAGCAGGCCCGGGGGGTCGAACACCGGGGAGCTGTTTTTT. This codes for CASRPGGSNTGELFF.